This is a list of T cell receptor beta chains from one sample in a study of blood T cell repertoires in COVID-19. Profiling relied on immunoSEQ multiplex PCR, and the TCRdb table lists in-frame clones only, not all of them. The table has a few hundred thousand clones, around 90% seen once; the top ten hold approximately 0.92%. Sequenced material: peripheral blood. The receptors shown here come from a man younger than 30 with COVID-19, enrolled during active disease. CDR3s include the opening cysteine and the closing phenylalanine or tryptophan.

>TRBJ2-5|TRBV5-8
CASSLTRGDETQYF
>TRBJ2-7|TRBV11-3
CASSLEAAGALIEQYF
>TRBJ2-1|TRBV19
CASGTGGPYNEQFF
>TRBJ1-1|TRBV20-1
CSACGDTEAFF
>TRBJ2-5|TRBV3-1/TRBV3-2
CASSQDSWTSGGSRAQYF
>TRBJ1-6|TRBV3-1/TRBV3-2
CASSQDFAGTLHF
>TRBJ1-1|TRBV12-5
CASGFLGQVNTEAFF
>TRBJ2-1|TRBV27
CASRTSGSSYNEQFF
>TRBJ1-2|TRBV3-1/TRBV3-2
CASSHRDRGLNYGYTF
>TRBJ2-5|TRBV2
CATRDRGETQYF
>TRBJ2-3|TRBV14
CASSQNLGGDTQYF
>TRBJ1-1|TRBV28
CASILPGDEAFF
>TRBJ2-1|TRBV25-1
CASVPVVYNEQFF
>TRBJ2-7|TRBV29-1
CSVVSGGRGEQYF
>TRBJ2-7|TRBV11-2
CASSLDLTGNIYEQYF
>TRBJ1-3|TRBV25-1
CASSPGQGSGNTIYF
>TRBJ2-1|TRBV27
CASSLYSTSGGKVEQFF
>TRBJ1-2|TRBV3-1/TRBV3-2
CASSQEARGYTF
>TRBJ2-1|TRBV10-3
CAIRTDKGQFF
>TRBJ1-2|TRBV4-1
CASSQTGAYGYTF
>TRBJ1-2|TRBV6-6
CASSYLDGYTF
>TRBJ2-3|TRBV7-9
CASTGDAASGVTDTQYF
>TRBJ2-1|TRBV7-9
CASSPSGGANEQFF
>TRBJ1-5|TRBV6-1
CASSEQSLFNQPQHF
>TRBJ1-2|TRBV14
CASSQAGTGAPGSYTF
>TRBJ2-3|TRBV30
CAWGIAGVSDTQYF
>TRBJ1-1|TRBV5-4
CASSSQGIEAFF
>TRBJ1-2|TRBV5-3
CARSLGWTAQRYTF
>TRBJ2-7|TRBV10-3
CAISDQGAKTYEQYF